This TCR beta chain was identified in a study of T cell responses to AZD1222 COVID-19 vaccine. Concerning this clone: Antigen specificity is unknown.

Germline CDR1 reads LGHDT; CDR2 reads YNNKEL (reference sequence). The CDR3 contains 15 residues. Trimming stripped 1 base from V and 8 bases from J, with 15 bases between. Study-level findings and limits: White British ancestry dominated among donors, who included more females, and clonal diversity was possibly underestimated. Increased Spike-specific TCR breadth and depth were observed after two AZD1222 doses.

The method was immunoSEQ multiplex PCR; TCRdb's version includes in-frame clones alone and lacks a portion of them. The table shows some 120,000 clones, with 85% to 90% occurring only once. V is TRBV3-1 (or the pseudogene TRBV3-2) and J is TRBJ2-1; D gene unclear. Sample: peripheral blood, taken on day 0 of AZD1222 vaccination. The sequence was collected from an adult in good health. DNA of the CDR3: TGTGCCAGCAGCCAAGTGTTTGGGGTGGACCATGAGCAGTTCTTC. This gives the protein CASSQVFGVDHEQFF.